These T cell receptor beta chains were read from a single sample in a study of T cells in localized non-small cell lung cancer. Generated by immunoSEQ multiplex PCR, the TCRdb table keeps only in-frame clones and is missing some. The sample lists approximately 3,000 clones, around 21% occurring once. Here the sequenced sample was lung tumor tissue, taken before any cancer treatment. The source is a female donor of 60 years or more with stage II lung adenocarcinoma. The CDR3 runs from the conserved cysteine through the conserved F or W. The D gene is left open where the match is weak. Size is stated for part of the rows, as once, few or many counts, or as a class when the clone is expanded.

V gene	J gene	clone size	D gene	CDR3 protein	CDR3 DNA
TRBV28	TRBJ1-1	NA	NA	CATREQGPNTEAFF	TGTGCCACCCGAGAACAGGGCCCGAACACTGAAGCTTTCTTT
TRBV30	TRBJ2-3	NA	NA	CAWSTSYTQYF	TGTGCCTGGAGTACTAGCTATACGCAGTATTTT
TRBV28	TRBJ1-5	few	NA	CASSPMGVRQPQHF	TGTGCCAGCAGTCCAATGGGTGTCAGGCAGCCCCAGCATTTT
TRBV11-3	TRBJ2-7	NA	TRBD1	CASSPGDSPYEQYF	TGTGCCAGCAGCCCAGGGGACAGCCCATACGAGCAGTACTTC
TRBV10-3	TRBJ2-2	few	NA	CAISEVTVELFF	TGTGCCATCAGTGAGGTCACAGTAGAACTGTTTTTT
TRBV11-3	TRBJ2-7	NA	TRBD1	CASARDRALSYEQYF	TGTGCCAGCGCCCGGGACAGGGCGCTCTCCTACGAGCAGTACTTC
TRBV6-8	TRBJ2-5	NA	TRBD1	CASSPDRGLETQYF	TGTGCCAGCAGTCCCGACAGGGGGCTAGAGACCCAGTACTTC
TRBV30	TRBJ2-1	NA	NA	CAASIGYNEQFF	TGTGCCGCCTCTATAGGGTACAATGAGCAGTTCTTC
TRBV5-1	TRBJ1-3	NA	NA	CASSLNSRSSGNTIYF	TGCGCCAGCAGCTTGAACAGTCGAAGCTCTGGAAACACCATATATTTT
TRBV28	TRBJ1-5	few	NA	CASSPPGPGNQPQHF	TGTGCCAGCAGTCCCCCAGGGCCGGGCAATCAGCCCCAGCATTTT
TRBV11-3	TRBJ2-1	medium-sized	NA	CASSALSNGRVYEQFF	TGTGCCAGCAGCGCCCTATCGAACGGGAGAGTCTATGAGCAGTTCTTC
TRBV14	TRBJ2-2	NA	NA	CASSQDLGTGELFF	TGTGCCAGCAGCCAAGATCTTGGAACCGGGGAGCTGTTTTTT
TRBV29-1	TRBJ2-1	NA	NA	CSVALSYNEQFF	TGCAGCGTTGCTTTGTCCTACAATGAGCAGTTCTTC
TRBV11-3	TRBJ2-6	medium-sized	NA	CASSFVRGGANVLTF	TGTGCCAGCAGCTTTGTCCGAGGAGGGGCCAACGTCCTGACTTTC
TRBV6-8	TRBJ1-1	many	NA	CASSPWGGTTEAFF	TGTGCCAGCAGTCCTTGGGGGGGGACCACTGAAGCTTTCTTT
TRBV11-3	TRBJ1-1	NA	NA	CASSLSSYMNTEAFF	TGTGCCAGCAGCCTCTCGTCCTACATGAACACTGAAGCTTTCTTT
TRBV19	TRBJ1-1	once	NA	CASTIRGGESSEAFF	TGTGCCAGTACCATTAGGGGGGGGGAGTCATCTGAAGCTTTCTTT
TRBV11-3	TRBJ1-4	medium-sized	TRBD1	CASSFETGAVEKLFF	TGTGCCAGCAGCTTCGAGACAGGGGCGGTTGAAAAACTGTTTTTT
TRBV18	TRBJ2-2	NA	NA	CASSPRSGNSGELFF	TGTGCCAGCTCACCCCGCTCAGGGAACTCCGGGGAGCTGTTTTTT
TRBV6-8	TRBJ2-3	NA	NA	CASSLNRADTQYF	TGTGCCAGCAGTCTAAATCGGGCAGATACGCAGTATTTT
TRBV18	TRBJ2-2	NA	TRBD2	CASSLAGGDTGELFF	TGTGCCAGCTCACTAGCGGGAGGTGACACCGGGGAGCTGTTTTTT
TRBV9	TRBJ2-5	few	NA	CASSGQYQETQYF	TGTGCCAGCAGTGGACAGTACCAAGAGACCCAGTACTTC
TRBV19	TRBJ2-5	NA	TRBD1	CASKVAGTGDKETQYF	TGTGCCAGTAAGGTGGCGGGGACAGGGGATAAAGAGACCCAGTACTTC
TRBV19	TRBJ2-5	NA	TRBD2	CASSIGLAGVQETQYF	TGTGCCAGTAGTATCGGTTTAGCGGGAGTGCAGGAGACCCAGTACTTC
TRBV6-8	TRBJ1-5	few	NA	CASSYSRGGQPQHF	TGTGCCAGCAGTTACTCCCGGGGCGGGCAGCCCCAGCATTTT
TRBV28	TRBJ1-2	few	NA	CASSPGADYGYTF	TGTGCCAGCAGTCCCGGGGCCGATTATGGCTACACCTTC
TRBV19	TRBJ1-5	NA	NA	CASSMQGIIERDQPQHF	TGTGCCAGTAGTATGCAGGGGATAATAGAGAGGGATCAGCCCCAGCATTTT
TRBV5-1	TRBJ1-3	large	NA	CASSLWGEAGNTIYF	TGCGCCAGCAGCTTGTGGGGGGAAGCTGGAAACACCATATATTTT
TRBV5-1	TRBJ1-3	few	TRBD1	CASSWGQGSSGNTIYF	TGCGCCAGCAGCTGGGGACAGGGAAGCTCTGGAAACACCATATATTTT
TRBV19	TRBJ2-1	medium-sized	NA	CASSIAGGASYNEQFF	TGTGCCAGTAGTATAGCTGGGGGGGCCTCCTACAATGAGCAGTTCTTC
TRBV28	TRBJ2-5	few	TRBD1	CASRTSGTALETQYF	TGTGCCAGCAGAACTTCCGGGACAGCTTTAGAGACCCAGTACTTC
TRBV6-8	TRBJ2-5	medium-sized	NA	CAIRPDTGGGETQYF	TGTGCCATCAGGCCTGATACGGGGGGCGGAGAGACCCAGTACTTC
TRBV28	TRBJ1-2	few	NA	CASRKPKGALGGYTF	TGTGCCAGCAGAAAACCTAAAGGGGCTTTAGGGGGCTACACCTTC
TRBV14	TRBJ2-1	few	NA	CASSQGAGWNEQFF	TGTGCCAGCAGCCAAGGGGCAGGGTGGAATGAGCAGTTCTTC
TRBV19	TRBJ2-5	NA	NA	CASSPWEQETQYF	TGTGCCAGTAGCCCCTGGGAACAAGAGACCCAGTACTTC
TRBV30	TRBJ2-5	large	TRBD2	CAWSVLGGGEGETQYF	TGTGCCTGGAGTGTACTGGGGGGAGGGGAGGGAGAGACCCAGTACTTC
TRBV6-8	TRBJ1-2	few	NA	CASNLADGIEDGYTF	TGTGCCAGCAACTTAGCAGACGGTATCGAGGATGGCTACACCTTC
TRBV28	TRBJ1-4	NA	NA	CASGGYLQNEKLFF	TGTGCCAGCGGAGGTTATCTCCAGAATGAAAAACTGTTTTTT
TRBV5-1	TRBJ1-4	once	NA	CASSLDLVGHEKLFF	TGCGCCAGCAGCTTGGATCTGGTGGGGCACGAAAAACTGTTTTTT
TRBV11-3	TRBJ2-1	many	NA	CASSFVRGGYNEQFF	TGTGCCAGCAGCTTCGTCAGAGGCGGTTACAATGAGCAGTTCTTC
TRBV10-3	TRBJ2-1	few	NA	CAISESAGPNEQFF	TGTGCCATCAGTGAGTCGGCCGGGCCCAATGAGCAGTTCTTC
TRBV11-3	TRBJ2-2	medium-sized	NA	CASSLGPENTGELFF	TGTGCCAGCAGCTTGGGTCCTGAGAACACCGGGGAGCTGTTTTTT
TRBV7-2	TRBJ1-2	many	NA	CASSLAVNYGYTF	TGTGCCAGCAGCTTAGCCGTTAACTATGGCTACACCTTC
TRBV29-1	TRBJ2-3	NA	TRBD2	CSVEVGGGTDTQYF	TGCAGCGTTGAAGTCGGGGGGGGCACAGATACGCAGTATTTT
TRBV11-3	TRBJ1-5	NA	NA	CASSPGTVNQPQHF	TGTGCCAGCAGCCCCGGGACGGTTAATCAGCCCCAGCATTTT
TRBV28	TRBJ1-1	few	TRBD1	CASSPGTGMNTEAFF	TGTGCCAGCAGCCCGGGGACAGGGATGAACACTGAAGCTTTCTTT
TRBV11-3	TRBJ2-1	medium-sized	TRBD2	CASINIAGGVKNEQFF	TGTGCCAGCATCAACATAGCGGGAGGGGTTAAAAATGAGCAGTTCTTC
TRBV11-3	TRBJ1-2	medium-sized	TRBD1	CASSLGGGDYGYTF	TGTGCCAGCAGCTTAGGAGGGGGCGACTATGGCTACACCTTC
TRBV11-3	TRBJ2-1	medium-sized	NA	CASVRGGGSYNEQFF	TGTGCCAGCGTACGCGGAGGGGGCTCCTACAATGAGCAGTTCTTC
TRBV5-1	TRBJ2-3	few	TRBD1	CASSLVGQTDTQYF	TGCGCCAGCAGCTTGGTGGGACAGACAGATACGCAGTATTTT
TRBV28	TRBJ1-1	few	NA	CASSFQNTEAFF	TGTGCCAGCAGTTTCCAGAACACTGAAGCTTTCTTT
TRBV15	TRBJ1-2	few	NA	CATSRLGQTNYGYTF	TGTGCCACCAGCAGATTAGGACAGACGAACTATGGCTACACCTTC
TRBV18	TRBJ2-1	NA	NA	CASSPTAQLGEQFF	TGTGCCAGCTCGCCGACCGCCCAGTTAGGAGAGCAGTTCTTC
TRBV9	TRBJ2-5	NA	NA	CASLRTEETQYF	TGTGCCAGCCTCCGGACCGAGGAGACCCAGTACTTC